The entry that follows covers one T cell receptor beta chain sequence. Its target is unknown. The germline V and J ends were trimmed by 0 bases and 8 bases, with 11 bases remaining between them. This CDR3 comprises 13 residues. Looked up from germline, CDR1 is SGHRS and CDR2 is YFSETQ. The sample belongs to a study of T cell responses to AZD1222 COVID-19 vaccine. The study, taken as a whole, reports: Seropositive at baseline were only a handful of AZD1222 recipients. Following two doses of AZD1222, Spike-specific TCR breadth and depth rose. There were repertoire samples only from the period after the peak T cell response. Females outnumbered males among donors, who were mostly white British; clonal diversity was possibly underestimated.

The table came from immunoSEQ multiplex PCR; TCRdb's copy has only in-frame clones and leaves some out. Counted here are about 120,000 clones, approximately 90% occurring once; the ten biggest clones make up 2.4%. The TCR was taken from an adult in good health. The chain uses TRBV5-1 and TRBJ1-2, with D maybe TRBD1 (6 bases). The source material was peripheral blood, sampled on day 0 of AZD1222 vaccination. This chain's CDR3 is CASSLALGGGYTF. CDR3 in DNA: TGCGCCAGCAGCTTGGCCCTGGGGGGCGGCTACACCTTC. Full variable domain (remainder filled in from reference TRBV5-1 and TRBJ1-2): KAGVTQTPRYLIKTRGQQVTLSCSPISGHRSVSWYQQTPGQGLQFLFEYFSETQRNKGNFPGRFSGRQFSNSRSEMNVSTLELGDSALYLCASSLALGGGYTFGSGTRLTVV.